The clone carrying this T cell receptor (beta chain) was recorded many times. The junction had 14 bases not matched to a gene; V was cut back by 5 bases and J by 7 bases. The CDR3 runs to 15 residues. The sample is drawn from a study of T cells in Graves' hyperthyroidism and ophthalmopathy. The CDR3 regions of TCR beta were amplified from RNA transcripts. First-round RT-PCR with HTBI primers amplified the TCR CDR3 region. TCRdb processed the multiplex PCR reads anew with MiXCR; each CDR3 protein has one entry. This table holds about 400,000 distinct CDR3 sequences, approximately 15% found once. Sample: blood. The J gene is TRBJ2-7, the V gene TRBV12-3 or TRBV12-4; the match to TRBD1 covers 7 bases. The receptor comes from a woman aged 18-29 years with Graves' hyperthyroidism. The CDR3 DNA reads as TGTGCCAGCAGTCAATCCGGGACAGCACTACGGGAGCAGTACTTC. Residues: CASSQSGTALREQYF.